The 2 T cell receptor beta chains below all came from one sample that was sequenced in a study of blood T cell repertoires in COVID-19. The assay was immunoSEQ multiplex PCR, and TCRdb's table has in-frame clones only and misses some. This table holds 50,000 to 55,000 clones, approximately 85% found once. The specimen was peripheral blood. The receptors shown here come from a man aged 55-75 years with acute or convalescent COVID-19.

The V call is TRBV5-1, the J call TRBJ2-1; D call uncertain. CDR1 is SGHRS and CDR2 is YFSETQ in the germline V gene. Trimming shortened V by 3 bases and J by 8 bases, and 15 bases separated the two germline ends. CDR3 length: 14 amino acids. In DNA form, the CDR3 reads TGCGCCAGCAGCTCCCGAGACTCCCGGGATGAGCAGTTCTTC. Translation gives CASSSRDSRDEQFF.

The genes are TRBV7-3 and TRBJ2-3; a possible D gene is TRBD2 (5 bases). CDR3 length: 15 amino acids. Trimming left V 3 bases short and J 0 bases short, with 10 bases between. In germline, CDR1 is SGHTA, CDR2 FQGTGA. As DNA, the CDR3 is TGTGCCAGCAGCTTTACGGAGGCTAGCACAGATACGCAGTATTTT. Protein sequence: CASSFTEASTDTQYF.